A selection of T cell receptor beta chains follows, all from one sample in a study of cytomegalovirus exposure and HLA in healthy donors. Repertoires were generated with immunoSEQ multiplex PCR, while TCRdb's copy carries only in-frame clones and drops some. The data show about 130,000 clones, 75% to 90% seen once. Sequencing was carried out using PBMCs. The source is a woman aged 18-29 years in good health and CMV-seronegative. Each CDR3 is given with its conserved first and last residue. The D gene is left open where the match is weak. Some rows have no size entry. The others give once, few or many, or a class for an expanded clone.

TRBV4-2	NA	NA	TRBJ1-3	TGTGCCAGCAGCCAGAGCATAGGACAGAGCTCTGGAAACACCATATATTTT	CASSQSIGQSSGNTIYF
TRBV6-6	NA	once	TRBJ1-5	TGTGCCAGCAGTTACCGGGGGGATCATCAGCCCCAGCATTTT	CASSYRGDHQPQHF
TRBV6-5	NA	NA	TRBJ1-3	TGTGCCAGCAGGGCTTTCTCTGGAAACACCATATATTTT	CASRAFSGNTIYF
TRBV7-6	NA	NA	TRBJ2-7	TGTGCCAGCAGCCCTAACAGGGTCCAAGCCTACGAGCAGTACTTC	CASSPNRVQAYEQYF
TRBV4-2	NA	NA	TRBJ2-5	TGTGCCAGCAGCCAAGAAACCAACGCTGGGACTTTTGCCCAGTACTTC	CASSQETNAGTFAQYF
TRBV19	TRBD1	once	TRBJ2-1	TGTGCCAGTAGTATAGAGGGACAGGGTATACCCTACAATGAGCAGTTCTTC	CASSIEGQGIPYNEQFF
TRBV5-1	NA	NA	TRBJ2-5	TGCGCCAGCAGCCCATTTCTACCCCAAGAGACCCAGTACTTC	CASSPFLPQETQYF
TRBV6-5	NA	NA	TRBJ2-5	TGTGCCAGCAGACCCCCAGGGGGGAAGACCCAGTACTTC	CASRPPGGKTQYF
TRBV25-1	TRBD1	NA	TRBJ2-5	TGTGCCAGCAGTGAGGGGACGGGACAGGGACGAGAGACCCAGTACTTC	CASSEGTGQGRETQYF
TRBV9	TRBD1	NA	TRBJ2-1	TGTGCCAGCAGCGTAGTTGCAGGGGGTGTAGTCGATGAGCAGTTCTTC	CASSVVAGGVVDEQFF
TRBV18	TRBD2	NA	TRBJ2-7	TGTGCCAGCTCACCACAGGGACTAGCGGGGGCCTACGAGCAGTACTTC	CASSPQGLAGAYEQYF
TRBV6-6	NA	NA	TRBJ1-5	TGTGCCAGCAGTTACCCCGGTCAGCCCCAGCATTTT	CASSYPGQPQHF
TRBV19	TRBD1	few	TRBJ1-2	TGTGCCAGTAGCCCTGTGGGGGACAGGGACTATGGCTACACCTTC	CASSPVGDRDYGYTF
TRBV11-3	NA	NA	TRBJ1-1	TGTGCCAGCAGCTTAGGCCGGGACACTGAAGCTTTCTTT	CASSLGRDTEAFF
TRBV7-8	TRBD1	once	TRBJ1-1	TGTGCCAGCAGCTTCCGACAGGGGGCGCCTGAAGCTTTCTTT	CASSFRQGAPEAFF
TRBV2	NA	NA	TRBJ2-3	TGTGCCAGCAGTGAAAGGAGGGGCACAGATACGCAGTATTTT	CASSERRGTDTQYF
TRBV11-3	TRBD1	NA	TRBJ1-1	TGTGCCAGCAGCCTCAGGGGGGACACTGAAGCTTTCTTT	CASSLRGDTEAFF
TRBV9	NA	NA	TRBJ1-1	TGTGCCAGCAGCGCCTATTTGACAGGAAACACTGAAGCTTTCTTT	CASSAYLTGNTEAFF
TRBV28	NA	NA	TRBJ2-2	TGTGCCAGCAGTGGGCCCCGGTTAGGGGACACCGGGGAGCTGTTTTTT	CASSGPRLGDTGELFF
TRBV6-6	NA	NA	TRBJ2-1	TGTGCCAGCAGTTACTCTTCGGGTTATGAGCAGTTCTTC	CASSYSSGYEQFF
TRBV5-6	NA	NA	TRBJ1-1	TGTGCCAGCAGCTTGGGTTCAGGGTTCTCTGAAGCTTTCTTT	CASSLGSGFSEAFF
TRBV6-5	NA	once	TRBJ1-3	TGTGCCAGCAGGACTGGGGGGGAAAGGGGAAACACCATATATTTT	CASRTGGERGNTIYF
TRBV7-9	NA	NA	TRBJ2-1	TGTGCCAGCAGGAGGGATCGTGAGCAGTTCTTC	CASRRDREQFF
TRBV27	NA	NA	TRBJ1-1	TGTGCCAGCAGTTTAGGGGGGGGCGCGGACACTGAAGCTTTCTTT	CASSLGGGADTEAFF
TRBV5-4	NA	NA	TRBJ2-3	TGTGCCAGCAGCGACTATATGGACAGCGAGTTGGCAGATACGCAGTATTTT	CASSDYMDSELADTQYF
TRBV7-8	NA	NA	TRBJ1-6	TGTGCCAGCAGCTCCGGCGGCAGCGGATTGTATTCACCCCTCCACTTT	CASSSGGSGLYSPLHF
TRBV9	NA	NA	TRBJ2-5	TGTGCCAGCAGCGTTGCGGGGGCGATCCAGGAGACCCAGTACTTC	CASSVAGAIQETQYF
TRBV7-9	TRBD1	NA	TRBJ2-1	TGTGCCAGCAGGCCACCTACCGGGACAGGGACCAATGAGCAGTTCTTC	CASRPPTGTGTNEQFF
TRBV4-1	NA	NA	TRBJ1-2	TGCGCCAGCACCGAACTACAGGGCGCTAACTATGGCTACACCTTC	CASTELQGANYGYTF
TRBV2	NA	NA	TRBJ1-1	TGTGCCAGCAGTGAGGAGGGGAACACTGAAGCTTTCTTT	CASSEEGNTEAFF
TRBV4-2	NA	NA	TRBJ1-5	TGTGCCAGCAGCCAAGCCCTCACTACAAGGCGCAATCAGCCCCAGCATTTT	CASSQALTTRRNQPQHF
TRBV4-1	NA	NA	TRBJ2-7	TGCGCCAGCAGTCGCCTCCCCCTTAAGATGACTAAATACGAGCAGTACTTC	CASSRLPLKMTKYEQYF
TRBV5-1	NA	NA	TRBJ1-2	TGCGCCAGCAGCTTGCACAAATTATATGGCTACACCTTC	CASSLHKLYGYTF
TRBV19	TRBD1	NA	TRBJ2-1	TGTGCCAGTATCGGACAGGGTCTCTATGAGCAGTTCTTC	CASIGQGLYEQFF
TRBV7-6	TRBD1	NA	TRBJ1-2	TGTGCCAGCGCAGGGGGCGGGTATGGCTACACCTTC	CASAGGGYGYTF
TRBV5-1	TRBD2	NA	TRBJ2-1	TGCGCCAGCAGCTTGGCCCTTACTAGCGCCAATGAGCAGTTCTTC	CASSLALTSANEQFF
TRBV19	NA	NA	TRBJ1-1	TGTGCCAGTAGTATGGTTGGCCGGAACACTGAAGCTTTCTTT	CASSMVGRNTEAFF
TRBV9	NA	NA	TRBJ2-5	TGTGCCAGCAGCCTCCCGGGGGGCGGGCTGAGTCGAGAGACCCAGTACTTC	CASSLPGGGLSRETQYF
TRBV5-4	NA	NA	TRBJ1-1	TGTGCCAGCAGTCGGGGGGTTGGCGCTTTCTTT	CASSRGVGAFF
TRBV18	TRBD1	NA	TRBJ1-1	TGTGCCAGCTCACCCAGGGACCCAGGGGGAGGTCGAGCTTTCTTT	CASSPRDPGGGRAFF
TRBV7-9	NA	NA	TRBJ1-2	TGTGCCAGCAGCTTAAAGGCGGCGAACTATGGCTACACCTTC	CASSLKAANYGYTF
TRBV27	NA	NA	TRBJ2-1	TGTGCCACTTCGACTAGCTCCTACAATGAGCAGTTCTTC	CATSTSSYNEQFF
TRBV11-1	NA	once	TRBJ2-1	TGTGCCAGCACCAAGGGGTCGTACAATGAGCAGTTCTTC	CASTKGSYNEQFF
TRBV7-2	NA	once	TRBJ1-2	TGTGCCAGCAGCTCGGGGGGCACAGCTGTTAATCGCTACACCTTC	CASSSGGTAVNRYTF
TRBV5-1	TRBD1	NA	TRBJ1-1	TGCGCCAGCAGCAGTTGGACAGGGGGCACTGAAGCTTTCTTT	CASSSWTGGTEAFF
TRBV6-1	NA	NA	TRBJ1-1	TGTGCCAGCAGTGAAGTTAGGACAGACCCGAACGCTTTCTTT	CASSEVRTDPNAFF
TRBV6-1	NA	NA	TRBJ1-6	TGTGCCAGCAGTGAAATGTACGGGTTTGGCAATTCACCCCTCCACTTT	CASSEMYGFGNSPLHF
TRBV9	TRBD1	NA	TRBJ1-2	TGTGCCAGCAGCGCAGAGACAGGGGAGTTCTATGGCTACACCTTC	CASSAETGEFYGYTF
TRBV4-2	NA	NA	TRBJ1-5	TGTGCCAGCAGTCCTCGGTCGGGGGGCAATCAGCCCCAGCATTTT	CASSPRSGGNQPQHF
TRBV9	NA	NA	TRBJ1-3	TGTGCCAGCAGCGTAACGACCGGGATTCAGAGCTCTGGAAACACCATATATTTT	CASSVTTGIQSSGNTIYF
TRBV18	TRBD2	many	TRBJ2-1	TGTGCCAGCTCACCAGGGACTAGCGGGGGACTTTCCTACAATGAGCAGTTCTTC	CASSPGTSGGLSYNEQFF
TRBV10-2	NA	once	TRBJ1-2	TGCGCCAGCAGTGAGTCGAGAGGGTATCATGGCTACACCTTC	CASSESRGYHGYTF
TRBV5-4	NA	NA	TRBJ1-1	TGTGCCACCACTCGGATGCCCGGGACTGAAGCTTTCTTT	CATTRMPGTEAFF
TRBV6-6	NA	few	TRBJ1-5	TGTGCCGCACTTCGGGATCGCAATCAGCCCCAGCATTTT	CAALRDRNQPQHF
TRBV27	NA	NA	TRBJ1-1	TGTGCCAGCAGTTTACTAGGGGCGGGGACTGAAGCTTTCTTT	CASSLLGAGTEAFF